Listed here are 32 T cell receptor beta chains from one sample, sequenced in a study of cytotoxic CD8 clonotypes in ibrutinib-treated CLL. The assay was immunoSEQ multiplex PCR, and TCRdb's table has in-frame clones only and misses some. The sample shows 100,000 or so clones, about 53% of them seen only once. The source material was PBMCs, sampled after 24 months of ibrutinib treatment. The receptors stem from a human donor with chronic lymphocytic leukemia.

This chain uses TRBV27 with TRBJ2-6; D is perhaps TRBD1 (7 bases). CDR3 size: 19 residues. The germline V and J ends were trimmed by 2 bases and 0 bases, with 17 bases remaining between them. The germline V gene has CDR1 MNHEY and CDR2 SMNVEV (reference sequence). The DNA of the CDR3 is TGTGCCAGCAGTTTACGGGGGACAGCAAGACTCTCTGGGGCCAACGTCCTGACTTTC. Encoded protein: CASSLRGTARLSGANVLTF.

This chain links TRBV6-5 with TRBJ2-3; D gene unclear. Germline V gene data show CDR1 as MNHEY and CDR2 as SVGAGI. The CDR3 has 13 residues. Trimming stripped 10 bases from V and 0 bases from J, with 11 bases between. The CDR3 DNA reads as TGTGCCACCAACGTAGGCAGCACAGATACGCAGTATTTT. This translates into CATNVGSTDTQYF.

This clone was recorded a few times. The chain links TRBV5-1 to TRBJ2-5, with a tentative D call TRBD1 (6 bases). This CDR3 region has 13 residues. Per germline, CDR1 SGHRS and CDR2 YFSETQ. V was clipped by 4 bases and J by 0 bases, with 7 bases between them. CDR3 bases: TGCGCCAGCAGCGGGGGCCACCAAGAGACCCAGTACTTC. It translates to CASSGGHQETQYF.

This clone was picked up a small number of times. This chain links TRBV6-5 with TRBJ1-1; D may be TRBD1 (5 bases). Germline assignment: CDR1 MNHEY and CDR2 SVGAGI. The CDR3 totals 14 residues. V shed 9 bases and J shed 2 bases, with 16 bases lying between them. CDR3 region: CASRLYRTNTEAFF. CDR3 bases: TGTGCCAGTAGACTTTATCGGACAAACACTGAAGCTTTCTTT.

V usage is TRBV18 and J usage is TRBJ2-3; 7 nucleotides match TRBD2. This CDR3 contains 15 residues. The J segment lost 1 base and the V segment lost 8 bases, leaving 9 bases of the junction unmatched. Germline V gene lookup returns CDR1 KGHSH and CDR2 LQKENI. The CDR3 DNA reads TGTGCCAGCACCCCGACTACTAGCGGCACAGATACGCAGTATTTT. The encoded protein is CASTPTTSGTDTQYF.

The J gene is TRBJ2-7, the V gene TRBV6-1; 7 nucleotides agree with TRBD2. Germline CDR1 reads MNHNS; CDR2 reads SASEGT. Trimming took 4 bases from V and 2 from J; bases not matched to a gene: 11. The CDR3 covers 16 residues. The CDR3 bases are TGTGCCAGCAGTGGAGCAGGCGGGGGTTTCACCTACGAGCAGTACTTC. It yields the protein CASSGAGGGFTYEQYF.

The V gene is TRBV19, the J gene TRBJ1-1, with unresolved D. V was clipped by 7 bases and J by 1 base, with 13 bases between them. The CDR3 sequence is 14 residues long. Germline CDR1 is LNHDA and CDR2 is SQIVND (reference sequence). In DNA form, the CDR3 reads TGTGCCAGTAATAGCCCGGGCCAGAACACTGAAGCTTTCTTT. It translates to CASNSPGQNTEAFF.

V usage is TRBV6-5 and J usage is TRBJ2-4, with D tentatively TRBD1 or TRBD2 (5 bases each). The CDR3 contains 11 residues. Trimming took off 4 bases at V and 7 bases at J, with 5 bases between the two ends. The germline V gene encodes CDR1 MNHEY and CDR2 SVGAGI. CDR3 loop: CASSWGNIQYF. The CDR3 DNA is TGTGCCAGCAGTTGGGGGAACATTCAGTACTTC.

The chain joins TRBV28 to TRBJ2-1; maybe TRBD1 (6 bases). The V end lost 4 bases, the J end lost 7 bases, and 17 bases lay between the germline ends. CDR3 length equals 15 residues. Germline-derived CDR1 and CDR2 are MDHEN and SYDVKM. The DNA of the CDR3 is TGTGCCAGCAGTTCAACAGGGATGGGACGGAATGAGCAGTTCTTC. Its translation: CASSSTGMGRNEQFF.

This chain joins TRBV5-1 and TRBJ2-7, with TRBD1 identical over 8 bases. J was trimmed by 4 bases and V by 4 bases; bases with no gene match: 7. The length of the CDR3 is 14 residues. The germline CDR1 and CDR2 sequences are SGHRS and YFSETQ. Here the CDR3 reads CASSPDRVRYEQYF. Written as DNA, the CDR3 is TGCGCCAGCAGCCCGGACAGGGTAAGGTACGAGCAGTACTTC.

This chain uses TRBV9 with TRBJ2-5; no definite D call. Germline CDR1 and CDR2: SGDLS and YYNGEE. With 4 bases removed from V and 1 base from J, the gap between germline ends came to 11 bases. This CDR3 contains 14 residues. The CDR3 sequence: CASSPGRIQETQYF. CDR3 in DNA: TGTGCCAGCAGCCCTGGAAGAATCCAAGAGACCCAGTACTTC.

V is TRBV11-2 and J is TRBJ1-6, with 8 bases lining up with TRBD1. CDR3 size: 15 residues. J was trimmed by 10 bases and V by 5 bases; bases with no gene match: 10. Germline assignment: CDR1 SGHAT and CDR2 FQNNGV. The CDR3 loop reads CASSLGDRNLSPLHF. In nucleotides, the CDR3 is TGTGCCAGCAGCCTAGGGGACAGGAACTTGTCACCCCTCCACTTT.

The chain has TRBV30 and TRBJ1-6; maybe TRBD1 (5 bases). The V end was cut by 3 bases, the J end by 0 bases, with 9 bases between. The germline V gene encodes CDR1 GTSNPN and CDR2 SVGIG (reference sequence). The CDR3 runs 15 residues. CDR3 in amino acids: CAWRDKSSYNSPLHF. DNA of the CDR3: TGTGCCTGGAGGGACAAGAGCTCCTATAATTCACCCCTCCACTTT.

V is TRBV27 and J is TRBJ1-2; 7 bases are shared with TRBD1. Losses at the gene ends were 0 bases for V and 4 bases for J; bases not matched to a gene: 2. Germline CDR1 reads MNHEY; CDR2 reads SMNVEV (reference sequence). The CDR3 loop spans 14 amino acids. Here the CDR3 DNA reads TGTGCCAGCAGTTTATCCCGGGACAGCTATGGCTACACCTTC. This gives the protein CASSLSRDSYGYTF.

V is TRBV6-6 and J is TRBJ2-3; D ambiguous. V lost 0 bases and J lost 4, with 8 bases in between. The germline V gene has CDR1 MNHNY and CDR2 SVGAGI (reference sequence). This CDR3 is built from 14 residues. CDR3 region: CASSYSGSADTQYF. DNA for the CDR3: TGTGCCAGCAGTTACTCAGGCAGTGCAGATACGCAGTATTTT.

Notes on this clone: A read error may produce the germline difference seen at one junction end. The same CDR3 can be traced to other DNA sequences in this sample. The rearrangement links TRBV12-5 to TRBJ2-2; 8 bases align to TRBD1. Germline CDR1 is LGHNT and CDR2 is FRNRAP. The CDR3 is made up of 15 amino acids. The CDR3 nucleotides are TGTGCTAGTGGAAGGGACAGGACGAACACCGGGGAGTTGTTTTTT. This gives the protein CASGRDRTNTGELFF.

This clone was detected only once. The V and J genes are TRBV30 and TRBJ2-7, with 10 bases matching TRBD1. The CDR3 is 15 residues long. V lost 1 base and J lost 0; bases outside the gene matches: 3. Germline V lookup: CDR1 GTSNPN, CDR2 SVGIG (reference sequence). The CDR3 DNA sequence: TGTGCCTGGAGTGGTGGACAGGGGGGCTCCTACGAGCAGTACTTC. This codes for CAWSGGQGGSYEQYF.

Relative to its sample, this clone is medium-sized. The V call is TRBV27, the J call TRBJ1-5, with D unclear. CDR1 is MNHEY and CDR2 is SMNVEV in the germline V gene (reference sequence). V was shortened by 4 bases and J by 1 base, with 5 bases between the two germline ends. The CDR3 totals 13 residues. The CDR3 protein is CASSWQSNQPQHF. The CDR3 DNA sequence: TGTGCCAGCAGTTGGCAGAGCAATCAGCCCCAGCATTTT.

This clone turned up a few times. The chain has TRBV25-1 and TRBJ2-7; D assignment may be TRBD1 or TRBD2 (6 bases each). V lost 2 bases and J lost 7, with 18 bases in between. The CDR3 sequence is 15 residues long. The germline V gene has CDR1 MGHDK and CDR2 SYGVNS. CDR3 loop: CASSETRGQIREQYF. CDR3 coding DNA: TGTGCCAGCAGTGAAACCCGGGGGCAGATAAGGGAGCAGTACTTC.

The genes are TRBV2 and TRBJ2-5; D is unresolved. The CDR3 contains 14 residues. V lost 7 bases and J 5 bases, leaving 17 bases between the germline ends. The V gene's germline CDR1 is SNHLY and CDR2 FYNNEI. The CDR3 region is CASIREKVGETQYF. The CDR3 coding sequence is TGTGCCAGCATACGAGAGAAGGTTGGCGAGACCCAGTACTTC.

The V and J genes are TRBV30 and TRBJ1-2, with TRBD1 matching over 10 bases. CDR3 length equals 13 residues. The V gene's germline CDR1 is GTSNPN and CDR2 SVGIG (reference sequence). V shed 5 bases and J 2 bases; nucleotides not matched to a gene: 2. The CDR3 loop is CAWAGQGNYGYTF. CDR3 bases: TGTGCCTGGGCGGGACAGGGGAACTATGGCTACACCTTC.

V usage is TRBV28 and J usage is TRBJ1-6, with TRBD1 as a possible D gene (5 bases). Between the trimmed V and J ends, which lost 7 bases and 12 bases, there was a span of 28 bases. This CDR3 has 17 amino acids. The germline V gene encodes CDR1 MDHEN and CDR2 SYDVKM. The CDR3, as DNA: TGTGCCAGCACCCCGGGGGTTAGCGGCCCGCGGAGGAGACCCCTCCACTTT. This codes for CASTPGVSGPRRRPLHF.

The rearrangement uses TRBV25-1 and TRBJ2-3; TRBD2 matches 14 bases. The CDR3 totals 17 residues. V shed 1 base, J shed 2 bases, and the junction held 2 bases outside the gene matches. Germline CDR1 and CDR2: MGHDK and SYGVNS. CDR3 bases: TGTGCCAGCAGTGAATGGGGACTAGCGGGGGTCACAGATACGCAGTATTTT. Encoded protein: CASSEWGLAGVTDTQYF. Looking up the rest from reference TRBV25-1 and TRBJ2-3 gives the full variable domain: EADIYQTPRYLVIGTGKKITLECSQTMGHDKMYWYQQDPGMELHLIHYSYGVNSTEKGDLSSESTVSRIRTEHFPLTLESARPSHTSQYLCASSEWGLAGVTDTQYFGPGTRLTVL.

The CDR3 spells CASSDTGRSRTEAFF. The DNA for the CDR3 is TGTGCCAGCAGTGACACGGGTCGGTCACGCACTGAAGCTTTCTTT. The chain couples TRBV25-1 to TRBJ1-1; D call uncertain. The V end lost 3 bases, the J end lost 4 bases, and 15 bases lay between the germline ends. There are 15 residues in the CDR3. Germline loops: CDR1 MGHDK, CDR2 SYGVNS. Filled out from reference TRBV25-1 and TRBJ1-1, the complete variable domain reads EADIYQTPRYLVIGTGKKITLECSQTMGHDKMYWYQQDPGMELHLIHYSYGVNSTEKGDLSSESTVSRIRTEHFPLTLESARPSHTSQYLCASSDTGRSRTEAFFGQGTRLTVV.

This rearrangement joins TRBV2 to TRBJ2-3; no definite D call. CDR1 SNHLY and CDR2 FYNNEI come from the germline V gene. The V and J ends lost 0 bases and 0 bases respectively, with 7 bases between them. The CDR3 is 15 amino acids. The CDR3, as DNA: TGTGCCAGCAGTGAAGCGGGTACTAGCACAGATACGCAGTATTTT. It encodes CASSEAGTSTDTQYF.

This chain connects TRBV19 to TRBJ2-7, with a possible D match to TRBD1 (6 bases). V lost 6 bases and J 3 bases, leaving 12 bases between the germline ends. CDR3 length: 13 residues. Germline V CDR1 and CDR2: LNHDA, SQIVND (reference sequence). The CDR3: CASSRPGDYEQYF. The CDR3, as DNA: TGTGCCAGTAGCAGGCCAGGGGACTACGAGCAGTACTTC.

This clone was observed a few times. The V gene is TRBV29-1, the J gene TRBJ2-1; no reliable D call. Between the trimmed V and J ends, which lost 4 bases and 8 bases, there was a span of 3 bases. Germline CDR1 SQVTM, CDR2 ANQGSEA. The CDR3 sequence is 9 residues long. This CDR3 reads CSVGYEQFF. For the CDR3, the DNA is TGCAGCGTTGGGTATGAGCAGTTCTTC.

The chain carries TRBV18 and TRBJ2-1; a weak D match, TRBD1 (7 bases). This CDR3 has 15 amino acids. Deletions cut 3 bases from V and 3 bases from J, with 12 bases between. CDR1 is KGHSH, CDR2 LQKENI, per germline. The CDR3 reads CASSPNRGGYNEQFF. CDR3 nucleotide sequence: TGTGCCAGCTCACCCAACAGGGGAGGCTACAATGAGCAGTTCTTC.

The V gene is TRBV30, the J gene TRBJ1-1; D perhaps matches TRBD1 (6 bases). CDR1 GTSNPN and CDR2 SVGIG come from the germline V gene (reference sequence). Trimming took 2 bases from V and 1 from J, leaving 11 bases between them. The CDR3 loop spans 14 amino acids. CDR3 loop: CAWSSRGANTEAFF. In DNA, the CDR3 is TGTGCCTGGAGTTCAAGGGGGGCGAACACTGAAGCTTTCTTT.

This sequence joins TRBV1 and TRBJ2-7; TRBD2 is the table's D call and was not checked against the DNA. TRBV1 has pseudogene status. CDR3 length: 18 amino acids. CDR3 nucleotides: TGCACCAGCAGCCAAGATCCCAGTAGGAGGGACCCGCACTACGAGCAGTACTTC. Its translation is CTSSQDPSRRDPHYEQYF.

The chain combines TRBV6-1 with TRBJ2-7; perhaps D is TRBD1 or TRBD2 (6 bases each). This CDR3 has 13 amino acids. Germline CDR1 and CDR2: MNHNS and SASEGT. Trimming took 3 bases from V and 12 from J, leaving 18 bases between them. The CDR3 coding sequence is TGTGCCAGCAGTGAGGGGGGCAGGGACAAAGTGTACTTC. This encodes CASSEGGRDKVYF.

The CDR3 DNA sequence: TGTGCCAGCAGAGCCGGGACGTACATTTACGAGCAGTACTTC. Its translation: CASRAGTYIYEQYF. The chain uses TRBV6-1 and TRBJ2-7; D possibly uses TRBD1 or TRBD2 (5 bases each). The CDR3 extends over 14 amino acids. V gave up 6 bases and J gave up 4 bases, with 16 bases separating them. Germline CDR1 reads MNHNS; CDR2 reads SASEGT.